The 26 T cell receptor beta chains below come from one sample, sequenced in a study of cytomegalovirus exposure and HLA in healthy donors listed by TCRdb under 2017. Libraries were prepared through the immunoSEQ multiplex PCR assay. For the multiplex PCR, a mixture combining 60 forward primers for TCR Vbeta segments and 13 reverse primers for TCR Jbeta segments was used. This immuneACCESS table, as held by TCRdb, lists in-frame sequences with V and J called but not all clones. Of the missing ones, under half trace to an unresolved V gene in checked studies; the others have no known cause. The sample table lists over 250,000 clones, 80% to 90% of them with a count of one. Almost 4% of the sample is in the top ten clones. The sequencing input was PBMCs. The source is a man aged 35-49 years in good health and CMV-seropositive.

This chain uses TRBV13 with TRBJ2-1, with D tentatively TRBD1 (5 bases). Germline-derived CDR1 and CDR2 are PRHDT and FYEKMQ (reference sequence). This CDR3 comprises 17 residues. Deletions cut 0 bases from V and 0 bases from J, with 12 bases between. The CDR3 DNA reads as TGTGCCAGCAGCTTAGGCGGAAGACAGATCTCCTACAATGAGCAGTTCTTC. Its translation: CASSLGGRQISYNEQFF.

The V and J genes are TRBV11-3 and TRBJ2-6; D uncertain. Germline V gene lookup returns CDR1 SGHNT and CDR2 YENEEA. V lost 9 bases to trimming and J lost 0 bases, with 6 bases between them. The CDR3 extends over 13 amino acids. The CDR3 sequence is CASKRSGANVLTF. The DNA for the CDR3 is TGTGCCAGTAAGCGCTCTGGGGCCAACGTCCTGACTTTC.

The chain uses TRBV28 and TRBJ1-5, with 7 bases fitting TRBD1. There are 15 residues in the CDR3. The ends lost 6 bases at V and 2 bases at J; junction bases unmatched: 7. Per the germline V gene, CDR1 is MDHEN and CDR2 is SYDVKM. The CDR3 spells CASSQGGLGNQPQHF. CDR3 in DNA: TGTGCCAGCAGCCAAGGGGGCCTGGGCAATCAGCCCCAGCATTTT.

V gene TRBV10-3 combines with J gene TRBJ2-7, with TRBD1 matching over 7 bases. The V gene end was trimmed by 6 bases and the J gene end by 6 bases; junction bases not matched to a gene: 5. Germline V lookup: CDR1 ENHRY, CDR2 SYGVKD. The CDR3 is 12 residues long. The CDR3 reads CAIRTTGVEQYF. The CDR3 DNA follows: TGTGCCATCAGAACCACAGGGGTCGAGCAGTACTTC.

The V call is TRBV7-6, the J call TRBJ2-5, with 13 bases lining up with TRBD2. Germline loops: CDR1 SGHVS, CDR2 FNYEAQ. The CDR3 is 17 amino acids. Trimming at V came to 1 base and at J to 5 bases, leaving 7 bases not matched to a gene. CDR3 nucleotide sequence: TGTGCCAGCAGCTTAGGCGGACTAGCGGGAGATAGGGAGACCCAGTACTTC. Translated, it gives CASSLGGLAGDRETQYF.

This clone was observed a handful of times. V usage is TRBV19 and J usage is TRBJ2-7; 8 bases agree with TRBD1. With 1 base clipped from V and 0 bases from J, the junction kept 5 bases outside the gene matches. Germline lookup yields CDR1 LNHDA and CDR2 SQIVND (reference sequence). The CDR3 is 16 amino acids. This chain's CDR3 is CASSIGGTGHSYEQYF. CDR3 in DNA: TGTGCCAGTAGTATAGGCGGGACAGGCCACTCCTACGAGCAGTACTTC.

The V gene is TRBV7-6, the J gene TRBJ2-2; possibly TRBD1 for D (5 bases). Germline-derived CDR1 and CDR2 are SGHVS and FNYEAQ. CDR3 size: 15 residues. V lost 5 bases, J lost 3 bases, and 13 bases lay in between. Written as DNA, the CDR3 is TGTGCCAGCAGCCCCCGTAGGGGCGACACCGGGGAGCTGTTTTTT. This gives the protein CASSPRRGDTGELFF.

The chain is built from TRBV19 and TRBJ1-1; D perhaps matches TRBD1 (6 bases). The CDR3 consists of 16 residues. The V gene lost 6 bases and the J gene lost 3 bases, with 20 bases spanning the gap. Germline loops: CDR1 LNHDA, CDR2 SQIVND (reference sequence). The CDR3 sequence is CASRRPRGASDTEAFF. CDR3 sequence (DNA): TGTGCCAGTAGAAGGCCCAGGGGCGCGTCCGACACTGAAGCTTTCTTT.

This clone appeared once. This sequence joins TRBV25-1 and TRBJ2-1, with 7 bases aligning to TRBD2. The CDR3 extends over 15 amino acids. The V gene end was trimmed by 4 bases and the J gene end by 2 bases; junction bases not matched to a gene: 5. CDR1 and CDR2 from the germline V gene are MGHDK and SYGVNS. The DNA for the CDR3 is TGTGCCAGCAGTGCTTACGGGACTACCTACAATGAGCAGTTCTTC. It encodes CASSAYGTTYNEQFF.

A few counts support this clone. The rearrangement joins TRBV5-4 to TRBJ2-7; possible D gene TRBD1, 6 bases. V was cut by 0 bases and J by 0 bases, with 10 bases left in between. Germline assignment: CDR1 SGHNT and CDR2 YYREEE (reference sequence). The CDR3 consists of 15 residues. The CDR3: CASSLEGDLSYEQYF. CDR3 DNA sequence: TGTGCCAGCAGCTTGGAGGGGGATCTCTCCTACGAGCAGTACTTC.

This clone was seen only once. V and J are TRBV4-1 and TRBJ2-3, with D perhaps TRBD2 (6 bases). Germline V gives CDR1 MGHRA, CDR2 YSYEKL. CDR3 length: 17 amino acids. V was clipped by 1 base and J by 1 base, with 15 bases between them. This chain's CDR3 is CASSQALGVAGTDTQYF. CDR3 nucleotide sequence: TGCGCCAGCAGCCAAGCCCTCGGGGTAGCGGGCACAGATACGCAGTATTTT.

This clone appeared a single time. The chain carries TRBV14 and TRBJ1-2; a possible D gene is TRBD1 (5 bases). Germline assignment: CDR1 SGHDN and CDR2 FVKESK. With 1 base removed from V and 4 bases from J, the gap between germline ends came to 13 bases. The CDR3 contains 15 residues. Here the CDR3 DNA reads TGTGCCAGCAGCCAAGTACTTGGACAAGTCTATGGCTACACCTTC. It translates to CASSQVLGQVYGYTF. The complete variable domain, with remaining parts taken from reference TRBV14 and TRBJ1-2, reads EAGVTQFPSHSVIEKGQTVTLRCDPISGHDNLYWYRRVMGKEIKFLLHFVKESKQDESGMPNNRFLAERTGGTYSTLKVQPAELEDSGVYFCASSQVLGQVYGYTFGSGTRLTVV.

The V call is TRBV7-8, the J call TRBJ2-1; no definite D call. Germline CDR1 and CDR2: SGHVS and FQNEAQ. This CDR3 has 13 amino acids. The V end was cut by 5 bases, the J end by 8 bases, with 13 bases between. DNA of the CDR3: TGTGCCAGCAGCCCACCAACCGTAGATGAGCAGTTCTTC. This codes for CASSPPTVDEQFF.

The chain joins TRBV7-9 to TRBJ2-1; TRBD2 might be the D (7 bases). Trimming took off 5 bases at V and 3 bases at J, with 23 bases between the two ends. The germline V gene encodes CDR1 SEHNR and CDR2 FQNEAQ (reference sequence). The CDR3 is 18 amino acids. As DNA, the CDR3 is TGTGCCAGCAGCCCTTTGAGGGGGGCTAGCGGCGACTACAATGAGCAGTTCTTC. Its translation: CASSPLRGASGDYNEQFF.

This clone has just a few counts. This rearrangement joins TRBV6-1 to TRBJ1-2, with 9 bases matching TRBD1. From germline, CDR1 is MNHNS and CDR2 SASEGT. J was trimmed by 6 bases and V by 2 bases; bases with no gene match: 10. The CDR3 is 16 amino acids. As DNA, the CDR3 is TGTGCCAGCAGTGAATTGACGGGACAGGGCATCAATGGCTACACCTTC. Translating it yields CASSELTGQGINGYTF.

The J gene is TRBJ2-2, the V gene TRBV19, with 8 positions matching TRBD2. This CDR3 spans 15 amino acids. Trimming at V came to 5 bases and at J to 4 bases, leaving 6 bases not matched to a gene. Per germline, CDR1 LNHDA and CDR2 SQIVND (reference sequence). CDR3 sequence (DNA): TGTGCCAGTAGTGTGACTAGCGTTGGCACCGGGGAGCTGTTTTTT. Protein: CASSVTSVGTGELFF.

The rearrangement uses TRBV4-1 and TRBJ1-2, with D maybe TRBD1 (6 bases). Per the germline V gene, CDR1 is MGHRA and CDR2 is YSYEKL. CDR3 size: 15 residues. V dropped 4 bases and J dropped 2 bases, with 14 bases sitting between them. The CDR3 DNA follows: TGCGCCAGCAGCCTCGACAGGAACTCAAACTATGGCTACACCTTC. Its translation is CASSLDRNSNYGYTF.

The V and J genes are TRBV5-6 and TRBJ2-1; a possible D gene is TRBD2 (5 bases). CDR1 and CDR2 (germline): SGHDT, YYEEEE. The V end was cut by 1 base, the J end by 0 bases, with 8 bases between. The CDR3 covers 15 residues. This CDR3 is CASSLRRSSYNEQFF. Written as DNA, the CDR3 is TGTGCCAGCAGCTTGCGGAGGAGCTCCTACAATGAGCAGTTCTTC. Complete variable domain (other parts from reference TRBV5-6 and TRBJ2-1): DAGVTQSPTHLIKTRGQQVTLRCSPKSGHDTVSWYQQALGQGPQFIFQYYEEEERQRGNFPDRFSGHQFPNYSSELNVNALLLGDSALYLCASSLRRSSYNEQFFGPGTRLTVL.

The chain is built from TRBV27 and TRBJ2-7; 11 nucleotides match TRBD1. The CDR3 totals 13 residues. V was pared by 5 bases and J by 6 bases, with 3 bases of the junction left unmatched. Per germline, CDR1 MNHEY and CDR2 SMNVEV (reference sequence). The CDR3 DNA reads TGTGCCAGCAGTGCCGGGACAGGGGGCGAGCAGTACTTC. Protein: CASSAGTGGEQYF.

The rearrangement joins TRBV14 to TRBJ2-2; D may be TRBD2 (6 bases). Trimming pared 4 bases from V and 7 bases from J, leaving 16 bases between. The CDR3 is 15 residues long. CDR1 is SGHDN and CDR2 is FVKESK in the germline V gene. The CDR3 DNA follows: TGTGCCAGCAGCCCGACCGGGGGAATAGGCGGGGAGCTGTTTTTT. Its translation: CASSPTGGIGGELFF.

This chain uses TRBV9 with TRBJ2-7; 12 nucleotides match TRBD1. The CDR3 consists of 16 residues. The trim removed 3 bases at V and 6 bases at J, leaving 10 bases unmatched. Germline V gene data show CDR1 as SGDLS and CDR2 as YYNGEE. The CDR3 spells CASSERGDRGLSEQYF. The CDR3 region has the DNA TGTGCCAGCAGCGAGAGGGGGGACAGGGGGCTAAGCGAGCAGTACTTC.

The gene calls are TRBV5-1 and TRBJ2-1; 9 bases align to TRBD2. With 6 bases clipped from V and 8 bases from J, the junction kept 12 bases outside the gene matches. CDR3 length equals 15 residues. From germline, CDR1 is SGHRS and CDR2 YFSETQ. The CDR3, as DNA: TGCGCCAGCATTTTCCTGGCGGGAGGGCCGGATGAGCAGTTCTTC. Its translation: CASIFLAGGPDEQFF.

This sequence joins TRBV5-1 and TRBJ1-4; possible D gene TRBD1, 5 bases. Germline loops: CDR1 SGHRS, CDR2 YFSETQ. V was shortened by 0 bases and J by 7 bases, with 16 bases between the two germline ends. CDR3 length: 16 residues. CDR3 in amino acids: CASSLEAGRRGEKLFF. DNA of the CDR3: TGCGCCAGCAGCTTGGAGGCGGGTAGGAGGGGTGAAAAACTGTTTTTT.

DNA of the CDR3: TGTGCCAGCAGTTTAGCTGGGACAGGGCAGCCCCAGCATTTT. As protein: CASSLAGTGQPQHF. The chain is built from TRBV28 and TRBJ1-5, with 9 nucleotides matching TRBD1. The CDR3 is made up of 14 amino acids. Germline V gene lookup returns CDR1 MDHEN and CDR2 SYDVKM. V shed 2 bases and J 7 bases; nucleotides not matched to a gene: 3.

The rearrangement uses TRBV4-2 and TRBJ2-7; 8 bases are shared with TRBD2. CDR1 is LGHNA, CDR2 YNFKEQ, per germline. With 6 bases clipped from V and 3 bases from J, the junction kept 13 bases outside the gene matches. There are 16 residues in the CDR3. The CDR3 spells CASSHPPGTRIYEQYF. CDR3 nucleotides: TGTGCCAGCAGTCACCCCCCTGGGACTAGAATCTACGAGCAGTACTTC.

This clone was seen just once. The rearrangement links TRBV7-8 to TRBJ2-5, with 12 bases aligning to TRBD2. CDR3 length: 17 residues. V was pared by 3 bases and J by 3 bases, with 8 bases of the junction left unmatched. Per germline, CDR1 SGHVS and CDR2 FQNEAQ. CDR3 nucleotide sequence: TGTGCCAGCAGCTTCCTTTTGCTAGCGGGAGGGGAAGAGACCCAGTACTTC. Translated, it gives CASSFLLLAGGEETQYF.